Each of the 5 T cell receptor beta chains below was sequenced from the same sample in a study of T cell responses to AZD1222 COVID-19 vaccine. The data were produced by immunoSEQ multiplex PCR, yet TCRdb's version contains in-frame clones alone and is incomplete. This repertoire shows approximately 160,000 clones, around 89% found once; its top ten account for approximately 3.6%. The sequences come from peripheral blood, collected on day 0 of MenACWY control vaccination. All receptors derive from an adult in good health.

The chain uses TRBV11-2 and TRBJ1-6, with TRBD1 as a possible D gene (5 bases). V lost 7 bases, J lost 4 bases, and 8 bases lay in between. The CDR3 contains 13 residues. Germline V CDR1 and CDR2: SGHAT, FQNNGV. As DNA, the CDR3 is TGTGCCAGCAACGCAGGGTATAATTCACCCCTCCACTTT. It yields the protein CASNAGYNSPLHF.

The chain joins TRBV7-9 to TRBJ1-3; 8 nucleotides agree with TRBD1. There are 16 residues in the CDR3. Germline assignment: CDR1 SEHNR and CDR2 FQNEAQ (reference sequence). V gave up 5 bases and J gave up 0 bases; unmatched junction bases: 6. The DNA for the CDR3 is TGTGCCAGCAGCAATCGACAGGGGCTCTCTGGAAACACCATATATTTT. It is translated as CASSNRQGLSGNTIYF.

This sequence joins TRBV28 and TRBJ1-2, with no clear D. The V end was cut by 5 bases, the J end by 0 bases, with 7 bases between. Germline values: CDR1 MDHEN, CDR2 SYDVKM. This CDR3 contains 13 residues. The CDR3 coding sequence is TGTGCCAGCAGTACACATACTAACTATGGCTACACCTTC. Encoded protein: CASSTHTNYGYTF.

This rearrangement joins TRBV7-3 to TRBJ2-1, with 9 bases fitting TRBD2. The CDR3 is 15 amino acids. Looked up from germline, CDR1 is SGHTA and CDR2 is FQGTGA. V lost 7 bases and J lost 3; bases outside the gene matches: 7. CDR3 DNA: TGTGCCAGCACCCCAAGACTAGCGGACTACAATGAGCAGTTCTTC. Translating it yields CASTPRLADYNEQFF.

Here the CDR3 DNA reads TGCGCCAGCAGCTTGGGGACAGGGAACGAAAAACTGTTTTTT. Its translation is CASSLGTGNEKLFF. This chain joins TRBV5-1 and TRBJ1-4, with 8 bases that match TRBD1. The CDR3 has 14 amino acids. V was clipped by 0 bases and J by 8 bases; unmatched bases: 3. Per germline, CDR1 SGHRS and CDR2 YFSETQ. Using reference TRBV5-1 and TRBJ1-4 for the parts outside the CDR3, the full variable domain is KAGVTQTPRYLIKTRGQQVTLSCSPISGHRSVSWYQQTPGQGLQFLFEYFSETQRNKGNFPGRFSGRQFSNSRSEMNVSTLELGDSALYLCASSLGTGNEKLFFGSGTQLSVL.